This TCR beta chain was identified in a study of early T cells in non-severe SARS-CoV-2 infection. Germline V gives CDR1 DFQATT, CDR2 SNEGSKA (reference sequence). This CDR3 comprises 15 residues. Trimming shortened V by 8 bases and J by 3 bases, and 19 bases separated the two germline ends. TCRdb reprocessed the 5' RACE reads with MiXCR, giving one entry per CDR3 protein. Of roughly 60,000 distinct CDR3 sequences listed, around 7% were seen once; the top ten hold about 5.9%. This chain uses TRBV20-1 with TRBJ1-4; D unresolved. The sequence derives from an adult who was a healthcare worker with PCR-confirmed SARS-CoV-2 infection or an uninfected control (not recorded which). The input for sequencing was whole blood, taken at baseline. The CDR3 sequence: CSSAEPRRANEKLFF. CDR3 DNA sequence: TGCAGTTCCGCCGAACCCCGCAGAGCTAATGAAAAACTGTTTTTT.